Presented here are 2 T cell receptor beta chains from one specimen sequenced in a study of blood T cell repertoires in COVID-19. Assay: immunoSEQ multiplex PCR; the TCRdb copy retains only in-frame clones and omits some. The profile shows 80,000 or so clones, around 81% of them singletons. The specimen sequenced was peripheral blood. These TCRs come from a human donor in a cohort sampled during active COVID-19.

The J gene is TRBJ2-5, the V gene TRBV3-1 (or the pseudogene TRBV3-2), with TRBD1 as a possible D gene (5 bases). The CDR3 spans 14 residues. V lost 1 base and J lost 4, with 10 bases in between. Germline lookup yields CDR1 LGHDT and CDR2 YNNKEL (reference sequence). In nucleotides, the CDR3 is TGTGCCAGCAGCCAAGTAGCTACAGGAGAGACCCAGTACTTC. Translating gives CASSQVATGETQYF.

This chain links TRBV6-2 or TRBV6-3 with TRBJ2-2; 7 nucleotides agree with TRBD2. Germline V gene sequence: CDR1 MNHEY, CDR2 SVGEGT. With V trimmed by 6 bases and J by 2 bases, 12 bases remained unmatched. The CDR3 totals 17 residues. DNA of the CDR3: TGTGCCAGCAGCCTGGACGGGCTAGCGGCTAACACCGGGGAGCTGTTTTTT. This encodes CASSLDGLAANTGELFF.